Each of the 24 T cell receptor beta chains below was sequenced from the same sample in a study of tumor and adjacent non-tumor tissue in lung cancer. TCRbeta libraries were built with three rounds of nested PCR, modified from ARM-PCR. TCRdb recomputed calls from the multiplex PCR reads with MiXCR, one row per CDR3 protein. This table holds about 75,000 distinct CDR3 sequences, nearly 70% found once. No cell sorting was done before RNA was extracted from the tissue. The normal lung tissue was taken more than 3 cm from the tumor edge. The specimen was distant non-tumor lung tissue. The receptor set was obtained from a woman in her forties or fifties with non-small cell lung cancer.

This clonotype was seen a handful of times. At one end the junction does not follow the germline gene, possibly because of a read error. The chain combines TRBV11-1 with TRBJ1-1; possibly TRBD1 for D (5 bases). The CDR3 totals 14 residues. Looked up from germline, CDR1 is SGHAT and CDR2 is FQDESV (reference sequence). The CDR3 nucleotides read TGTGCCAGCAGCTTGGAGGGGTTGAACACAGAAGCTTTCTTT. Its protein is CASSLEGLNTEAFF.

A word on this clonotype: Sequence at one end of the junction differs from germline and may be a read error. The rearrangement uses TRBV12-3 or TRBV12-4 and TRBJ1-1, with 9 bases matching TRBD1. CDR3 length equals 15 residues. The CDR3 spells CANSPTGGLNTGAFF. DNA for the CDR3: TGTGCCAACAGTCCCACAGGGGGCTTGAATACTGGAGCTTTCTTT.

In regard to this clonotype: A read error may account for a junction end that differs from germline. The chain recombines TRBV29-1 with TRBJ2-1; 8 bases map to TRBD2. Germline CDR1 SQVTM, CDR2 ANQGSEA. CDR3 length: 12 amino acids. CDR3 residues: CSVVDLAGRCLF. Written as DNA, the CDR3 is TGCAGCGTTGTAGATCTAGCGGGCAGGTGTTTATTC.

This clonotype was found many times. V and J are TRBV4-1 and TRBJ2-3, with 9 bases fitting TRBD2. Germline CDR1 reads MGHRA; CDR2 reads YSYEKL. V lost 0 bases to trimming and J lost 1 base; unmatched junction nucleotides: 5. The CDR3 runs 17 residues. In DNA, the CDR3 is TGCGCCAGCAGCCAAGACCTTAGCGGGAGCCGCACAGATACGCAGTATTTT. Its translation: CASSQDLSGSRTDTQYF.

V and J are TRBV5-4 and TRBJ1-6; 12 nucleotides align to TRBD1. With 5 bases clipped from V and 10 bases from J, the junction kept 10 bases outside the gene matches. There are 16 residues in the CDR3. CDR1 is SGHNT, CDR2 YYREEE, per germline (reference sequence). The CDR3 reads CASSRGQGAQGSPLHF. The DNA for the CDR3 is TGTGCCAGCAGTCGGGGACAGGGGGCGCAGGGGTCACCCCTCCACTTT.

The J gene is TRBJ2-1, the V gene TRBV11-1; D unclear. V was shortened by 6 bases and J by 8 bases, with 14 bases between the two germline ends. Per germline, CDR1 SGHAT and CDR2 FQDESV (reference sequence). The CDR3 totals 13 residues. CDR3 sequence (DNA): TGTGCCAGCAGGCTACTTCCGCTGGATGAGCAGTTCTTC. Protein: CASRLLPLDEQFF. Looking up the rest from reference TRBV11-1 and TRBJ2-1 gives the full variable domain: EAEVAQSPRYKITEKSQAVAFWCDPISGHATLYWYRQILGQGPELLVQFQDESVVDDSQLPKDRFSAERLKGVDSTLKIQPAELGDSAMYLCASRLLPLDEQFFGPGTRLTVL.

This clonotype is a singleton in its sample. A much larger clone lies one base from this, so it may be a read error. V usage is TRBV4-1 and J usage is TRBJ2-7, with D unclear. Germline V gene sequence: CDR1 MGHRA, CDR2 YSYEKL. The CDR3 is 14 amino acids. The CDR3 nucleotides read TGCGCCAGCAGCCAAAATATAATAGGCTACGATCAGTACTTC. Its protein is CASSQNIIGYDQYF.

In the case of this clonotype: This CDR3 fails to terminate in the conserved phenylalanine or tryptophan, so it likely reflects a read error. No DNA is shown, since the ends of the CDR3 on it are uncertain; the CDR3 is the one TCRdb lists. The chain recombines TRBV6-1 with TRBJ2-5; TRBD2 was called by the table and not checked on the DNA. From germline, CDR1 is MNHNS and CDR2 SASEGT. The CDR3 is 16 amino acids in total, end residues counted. CDR3 protein: CASTQKRGIRTETLYL.

Notes on this clonotype: A junction end diverges from the germline sequence, so it may reflect a read error. The CDR3 sequence is CVSSYEIATVYVQYF. In DNA form, the CDR3 reads TGTGTCAGCAGCTACGAAATAGCGACAGTCTACGTGCAGTACTTC. The chain links TRBV11-1 to TRBJ2-7; D might be TRBD1 or TRBD2, each matching 5 bases. The CDR3 covers 15 residues. Looked up from germline, CDR1 is SGHAT and CDR2 is FQDESV (reference sequence).

As concerns this clonotype: Possible read error: a much larger clone is one base away. The chain uses TRBV20-1 and TRBJ2-1; D might be TRBD1 (5 bases). V lost 4 bases and J 2 bases, leaving 12 bases between the germline ends. Germline-derived CDR1 and CDR2 are DFQATT and SNEGSKA (reference sequence). This CDR3 has 14 residues. The CDR3 nucleotides are TGCAGTGCTATATCCAGGGCAGCCTACAATGAGCAGTTCTTC. This codes for CSAISRAAYNEQFF.

As concerns this clonotype: A junction end diverges from the germline sequence, so it may reflect a read error. This rearrangement joins TRBV6-1 to TRBJ1-5; D gene uncertain. The length of the CDR3 is 15 residues. Germline CDR1 reads MNHNS; CDR2 reads SASEGT. The CDR3 reads CVSSESGYSNQPQHF. The CDR3 DNA sequence: TGTGTCAGCAGTGAAAGTGGGTACAGCAATCAGCCCCAGCATTTT.

In this sample, this clonotype turned up a few times. A junction boundary mismatches the germline segment, possibly from a read error. J is TRBJ2-7 and V is TRBV29-1; D call uncertain. Germline CDR1 SQVTM, CDR2 ANQGSEA. This CDR3 is 13 amino acids long. CDR3 region: CGVVGQNSYEQYF. The CDR3 nucleotides read TGTGGCGTTGTCGGTCAGAACTCCTACGAGCAGTACTTC.

This clonotype was counted a few times. Being one base from a much bigger clone, this may be a read error. This chain uses TRBV6-6 with TRBJ1-5; TRBD1 is a possible D gene (5 bases). The CDR3 runs 15 residues. Germline CDR1 is MNHNY and CDR2 is SVGAGI (reference sequence). The CDR3 is CASSGRGGSKQPQHF. For the CDR3, the DNA is TGTGCCAGCAGTGGCCGCGGGGGGAGCAAACAGCCCCAGCATTTT.

This clonotype showed up just once. Germline is not matched at one junction end, which may reflect a read error. This chain uses TRBV11-1 with TRBJ1-1; the D is unclear. In germline, CDR1 is SGHAT, CDR2 FQDESV (reference sequence). There are 14 residues in the CDR3. CDR3 in DNA: TGTGCCAGCAGCTTGGAGGACTTGAACACTGGAGCTTTCTTT. This sequence encodes CASSLEDLNTGAFF.

To note about this clonotype: A much larger clone differs by one base, so this may be a read error. The chain carries TRBV20-1 and TRBJ2-1, with D hard to call. V was cut by 7 bases and J by 11 bases, with 27 bases left in between. Germline V gene sequence: CDR1 DFQATT, CDR2 SNEGSKA (reference sequence). The CDR3 has 15 amino acids. In DNA form, the CDR3 reads TGCAGTGTTGCTCCCAACTTAGACTCCAGGAATAAGCAGTTCTTC. Protein: CSVAPNLDSRNKQFF.

The table lists this clonotype with a count of one. Given a much more abundant clone one base away, this may be a read error. This chain connects TRBV5-6 to TRBJ1-6, with D perhaps TRBD1 (6 bases). The CDR3 loop spans 16 amino acids. Per the germline V gene, CDR1 is SGHDT and CDR2 is YYEEEE. The CDR3 region has the DNA TGTGTCAGCAGCTTGTTTCAGGGGAGCTATAATTCACCCCTCCACTTT. Translated: CVSSLFQGSYNSPLHF. Filled out from reference TRBV5-6 and TRBJ1-6, the complete variable domain reads DAGVTQSPTHLIKTRGQQVTLRCSPKSGHDTVSWYQQALGQGPQFIFQYYEEEERQRGNFPDRFSGHQFPNYSSELNVNALLLGDSALYLCVSSLFQGSYNSPLHFGNGTRLTVT.

The gene calls are TRBV29-1 and TRBJ2-3, with D unresolved. Germline V gives CDR1 SQVTM, CDR2 ANQGSEA. Between the trimmed V and J ends, which lost 5 bases and 5 bases, there was a span of 11 bases. This CDR3 comprises 12 residues. The CDR3 is CSVTESIDTQYF. The CDR3 bases are TGCAGCGTTACGGAGTCGATAGATACGCAGTATTTT.

Concerning this clonotype: Since a much larger clone is just one base distant, this may be a read error. This rearrangement joins TRBV6-1 to TRBJ2-2; D may be TRBD1 (6 bases). This CDR3 comprises 15 residues. From germline, CDR1 is MNHNS and CDR2 SASEGT. The chain's CDR3 is CASSLPVQGAGVLFF. CDR3 DNA: TGTGCCAGCAGTCTACCGGTACAGGGAGCCGGGGTGCTGTTTTTT.

On this clonotype: The germline gene is not matched at one end of the junction; a read error may be the cause. The V and J genes are TRBV6-6 and TRBJ2-2; TRBD1 is a possible D gene (6 bases). The CDR3 spans 15 residues. The germline V gene encodes CDR1 MNHNY and CDR2 SVGAGI (reference sequence). The CDR3 loop reads CASSLTGQSSGELSF. In nucleotides, the CDR3 is TGTGCCAGCAGTTTGACAGGACAAAGCTCCGGGGAGCTGTCTTTT.

The chain employs TRBV6-2 or TRBV6-3 and TRBJ2-7; 10 nucleotides match TRBD2. This CDR3 has 17 amino acids. CDR1 and CDR2 (germline): MNHEY, SVGEGT. J was trimmed by 0 bases and V by 5 bases; bases with no gene match: 10. DNA for the CDR3: TGTGCCAGCAGTCCCCTCATAGCGGGAGGTAACTCCTACGAGCAGTACGTC. Its protein product is CASSPLIAGGNSYEQYV.

As for this clonotype: The DNA is omitted, as the CDR3 cannot be located on it reliably, and the CDR3 follows TCRdb's listing. CDR3 amino acids: CAGSPWASGSYEQYF. This chain joins TRBV11-2 and TRBJ2-7; whether TRBD2, the table's D call, matches the DNA was not checked. 15 amino acids form the CDR3, both terminal residues included. CDR1 is SGHAT and CDR2 is FQNNGV in the germline V gene.

Concerning this clonotype: One junction end disagrees with the germline gene, perhaps due to a read error. The chain carries TRBV6-5 and TRBJ1-5; no reliable D call. Germline V lookup: CDR1 MNHEY, CDR2 SVGAGI. This CDR3 comprises 15 residues. The DNA for the CDR3 is TGTGCCAGCAGTTACACTACAAGGGTAGATCAGCCCCAGGATTTT. As protein: CASSYTTRVDQPQDF.

The table lists this clonotype with a count of one. At one end the junction does not follow the germline gene, possibly because of a read error. The chain has TRBV7-9 and TRBJ2-3, with D unresolved. Germline V CDR1 and CDR2: SEHNR, FQNEAQ (reference sequence). This CDR3 region has 14 residues. DNA for the CDR3: TGTGTCAGCAGCTTACTGGGCCGCACAGATACGCAGTATTTT. It specifies CVSSLLGRTDTQYF.

Turning to this clonotype: Possible read error: a much larger clone is one base away. The chain is built from TRBV7-9 and TRBJ2-2, with 7 bases that match TRBD1. From germline, CDR1 is SEHNR and CDR2 FQNEAQ (reference sequence). This CDR3 is built from 15 residues. V was pared by 6 bases and J by 9 bases, with 13 bases of the junction left unmatched. The chain's CDR3 is CASRPRQGAARELFF. CDR3 bases: TGTGCCAGCAGGCCCCGACAGGGAGCGGCCAGGGAGCTGTTTTTT.